The source of this TCR beta chain is a study of PD-L1 blockade in urothelial cancer. Study at large: Analyses were performed on blood at 3 weeks after treatment start (the second dose) and at 6 weeks. A median around 140,000 T cells were found in blood samples.

Some clones are missing from TCRdb's copy, which holds only in-frame ones; the method was immunoSEQ multiplex PCR. The sample records approximately 79,000 clones, 85% being singletons. Documented time point: pretreatment peripheral blood. General study findings and limits: Durable-benefit cases showed more tumor-associated blood clone expansion at 3 weeks. Lower pretreatment blood TCR clonality, under the median, predicted better survival, researchers reported.

In regard to this clone: Antigen: not known.

The CDR3 extends over 15 amino acids. Germline CDR1 SGDLS, CDR2 YYNGEE. The ends lost 5 bases at V and 11 bases at J; junction bases unmatched: 12. The TCR sequence derives from a man aged 40-50 years with urothelial cancer. This specimen consisted of PBMCs, obtained around atezolizumab (anti-PD-L1) treatment. The chain is built from TRBV9 and TRBJ2-3, with 12 bases identical to TRBD2. Written as DNA, the CDR3 is TGTGCCAGCAGTCGATCGACTAGCGGGAGAGAGATGCAGTATTTT. Translating gives CASSRSTSGREMQYF.